Listed below are T cell receptor beta chains from one sample, sequenced in a study of post-analysis software for immune sequencing data. TCRdb processed the PCR reads anew with MiXCR; each CDR3 protein has one entry. In the table there are around 770,000 distinct CDR3 sequences, 46% of which are singletons. The sample taken for sequencing was blood. Receptors were obtained from a girl aged 5-17 years with multiple sclerosis. The CDR3 runs from the conserved cysteine through the conserved F or W. D genes are given only for firm matches. Clone sizes are given selectively: once, few, many, or a class where the clone is expanded.

clone size,J gene,D gene,V gene,CDR3 DNA,CDR3 protein
few,TRBJ2-5,NA,TRBV6-2/TRBV6-3,TGTGCCAGCAGCCCACAAAAAGGACAGCGGCGTTGGGAGACCCAGTACTTC,CASSPQKGQRRWETQYF
few,TRBJ2-1,TRBD2,TRBV20-1,TGCAGTGCTAGAACCGGGTTAGCGGGAGGGAGCAATGAGCAGTTCTTC,CSARTGLAGGSNEQFF
NA,TRBJ2-1,TRBD2,TRBV20-1,TGCAGTGCTACCGAGGGACTAGCGGAGTACAATGAGCAGTTCTTC,CSATEGLAEYNEQFF
NA,TRBJ2-1,NA,TRBV4-2,TGTGCCAGCAGCCAAGTCAGGTTCTCCTACAATGAGCAGTTCTTC,CASSQVRFSYNEQFF
once,TRBJ1-2,TRBD1,TRBV28,TGTGCCAGCAGTAAACAGGGGTATGGCGGCTACACCTTC,CASSKQGYGGYTF
once,TRBJ2-1,TRBD2,TRBV5-1,TGCGCCAGCAGCGAAATAGCGGGAGGGTCGTCCTACAATAAGCAGTTCTTC,CASSEIAGGSSYNKQFF
few,TRBJ2-5,TRBD1,TRBV12-3/TRBV12-4,TGTGCCAGCAGACCAACAGGGGGCGCCGAGACCCAGTACTTC,CASRPTGGAETQYF
NA,TRBJ2-7,NA,TRBV11-2,TGTGCCAGCAGCTTATATCAGGGTACGTACGAGCAGTACTTC,CASSLYQGTYEQYF
few,TRBJ2-5,NA,TRBV7-2,TGTGCCATCCGCAGGGCCGCCCAAGAGACCCAGTACTTC,CAIRRAAQETQYF
NA,TRBJ2-5,TRBD1,TRBV11-2,TGTGCCAGCAGCCCTAGACAGGGTAGTGTTCAGTACTTC,CASSPRQGSVQYF
NA,TRBJ1-4,TRBD1,TRBV6-5,TGTGCCAGCTCTTCGGCCCCACAGGGGTGGAAGGAAAAACTGTTTTTT,CASSSAPQGWKEKLFF
NA,TRBJ2-3,NA,TRBV3-1,TGTGCCAGCAGCCAAGAATCCCCTCCCGATACGCAGTATTTT,CASSQESPPDTQYF
few,TRBJ2-7,NA,TRBV29-1,TGCAGCGGGGGAATCCCGGGCGAGCAGTACTTC,CSGGIPGEQYF
NA,TRBJ1-6,NA,TRBV7-2,TGTGCCAGCAGCTTATTAGAGGGGAGTTCAGCCCTCCACTTT,CASSLLEGSSALHF
few,TRBJ2-7,TRBD1,TRBV27,TGTGCCAGCAGTCTAATAGGGGGCTTTGGGGTCTACGAGCAGTACTTC,CASSLIGGFGVYEQYF
NA,TRBJ1-1,TRBD1,TRBV10-3,TGTGCCATCAGTGGGGGACAGTCGAACACTGAAGCTTTCTTT,CAISGGQSNTEAFF
NA,TRBJ2-3,NA,TRBV7-3,TGTGCCAGCAGCGCACAGGGGGGGCCAGATACGCAGTATTTT,CASSAQGGPDTQYF
NA,TRBJ2-3,TRBD2,TRBV3-1,TGTGCCAGCAGCCTCTACTCCTTGTTTCCGGGACTAGCGGGAGGCACAGATACGCAGTATTTT,CASSLYSLFPGLAGGTDTQYF
NA,TRBJ2-1,TRBD2,TRBV29-1,TGCGGCGTTGAGGGACTAGCGGGAGAGTATGAGCAGTTCTTC,CGVEGLAGEYEQFF
few,TRBJ2-5,NA,TRBV3-1,TGTGCCAGCAGCCAAGTGGAGGGGACGGGGGAGCAGTACTTC,CASSQVEGTGEQYF
NA,TRBJ2-3,NA,TRBV4-3,TGCGCCAGCAGCCAACAGCTAGCGTATACGCAGTATTTT,CASSQQLAYTQYF
NA,TRBJ1-2,NA,TRBV2,TGTGCCAGCAGGGGACGGTTCTATGGCTACACCTTC,CASRGRFYGYTF
NA,TRBJ2-1,TRBD1,TRBV6-2/TRBV6-3,TGTGCCAGCAGTTATGGGGACAGCTCCTACAATGAGCAGTTCTTC,CASSYGDSSYNEQFF
NA,TRBJ2-4,NA,TRBV28,TGTGCCAGCAGTTTAACCGTCCCCATGAGTGCCAAAAACATTCAGTACTTC,CASSLTVPMSAKNIQYF
NA,TRBJ2-6,NA,TRBV12-3/TRBV12-4,TGTGCCGGCAGTTTTATCACAGGGCGCTCTGGGGCCAACGTCCTGACTTTC,CAGSFITGRSGANVLTF
NA,TRBJ2-7,TRBD1,TRBV6-1,TGTGCCAGCAGTGAAGCGCTGGGACAGGGTAACTCCGAGCAGTACTTC,CASSEALGQGNSEQYF
few,TRBJ2-7,NA,TRBV7-2,TGTGCCAGCAGCCCCAAGGGGGGCGAGCAGTACTTC,CASSPKGGEQYF
NA,TRBJ2-5,TRBD1,TRBV15,TGTGCCACCAGCAGAGTTGCCACAGGGGTTGGGGAGACCCAGTACTTC,CATSRVATGVGETQYF
few,TRBJ2-5,NA,TRBV10-3,TGTGCCATCAGTGAGTCTGGGCAGCAAGAGACCCAGTACTTC,CAISESGQQETQYF
few,TRBJ1-5,NA,TRBV7-6,TGTGCCAGCAGCTGGACAGATTTCCAGCCCCAGCATTTT,CASSWTDFQPQHF
NA,TRBJ1-5,NA,TRBV20-1,TGCAGTGCTAGAGTGGACAGCAATCAGCCCCAGCATTTT,CSARVDSNQPQHF
many,TRBJ2-7,TRBD2,TRBV12-3/TRBV12-4,TGTGCCAGCAGCTTCGGGGGGTCCTACGAGCAGTACTTC,CASSFGGSYEQYF
few,TRBJ2-1,NA,TRBV9,TGTGCCAGCAGCGTAGACGTTAGCGGCTACAATGAGCAGTTCTTC,CASSVDVSGYNEQFF
NA,TRBJ2-3,TRBD1,TRBV4-3,TGCGCCAGCAGCCAAGATAGACAGGGGGCGGATACGCAGTATTTT,CASSQDRQGADTQYF
few,TRBJ2-1,NA,TRBV6-2/TRBV6-3,TGTGCCAGCAGTGGTCCGGGACAACCCTACAATGAGCAGTTCTTC,CASSGPGQPYNEQFF
NA,TRBJ1-2,NA,TRBV6-1,TGTGCCAGCACGGGGGTTAGCTATGGCTACACCTTC,CASTGVSYGYTF
NA,TRBJ1-2,TRBD1,TRBV25-1,TGTGCCAGCAGTGGACAGGGAGACTACTATGGCTACACCTTC,CASSGQGDYYGYTF
NA,TRBJ2-7,NA,TRBV4-2,TGTGCCAGCAGCCCCAAGGACAGCTCCTACGAGCAGTACTTC,CASSPKDSSYEQYF
few,TRBJ2-7,TRBD2,TRBV10-3,TGTGCCATCAGTGGCACTAGCGCCTACGAGCAGTACTTC,CAISGTSAYEQYF
NA,TRBJ2-6,NA,TRBV30,TGTGCCTGGAGTTCGATCCGTGGGGCCAACGTCCTGACTTTC,CAWSSIRGANVLTF
NA,TRBJ2-5,NA,TRBV7-8,TGTGCCAGCAGCCCCCCGCGAGGGACCCAAGAGACCCAGTACTTC,CASSPPRGTQETQYF
few,TRBJ2-1,TRBD2,TRBV9,TGTGCCAGCAGCGTAGGTGGCGGGAGTGCCTACAATGAGCAGTTCTTC,CASSVGGGSAYNEQFF
NA,TRBJ2-7,TRBD2,TRBV10-3,TGTGCCATCAGGGCGGGGGGACATGGAGCCGGGGAGCAGTACTTC,CAIRAGGHGAGEQYF
NA,TRBJ2-1,NA,TRBV7-9,TGTGCCAGCAGCTTAGTTCGAACTAGGTTCGATGAGCAGTTCTTC,CASSLVRTRFDEQFF
few,TRBJ2-3,NA,TRBV4-1,TGCGCCAGCAGCCAAGAGGGGGAGGCTCCAGATACGCAGTATTTT,CASSQEGEAPDTQYF
NA,TRBJ1-2,NA,TRBV4-1,TGCGCCAGCAGCCAAGACTCTGCGGCGGGTTATGGCTACACCTTC,CASSQDSAAGYGYTF
NA,TRBJ2-7,NA,TRBV13,TGTGCCAGCAGCTTAGTCTCGGCAGACGAGCAGTACTTC,CASSLVSADEQYF
NA,TRBJ1-1,NA,TRBV9,TGTGCCAGCAGCGTAGGGTTGGGGCAAGGAGCTTTCTTT,CASSVGLGQGAFF
NA,TRBJ2-1,TRBD2,TRBV28,TGTGCCAGCAGAACGGGACTAGTACGCAATGAGCAGTTCTTC,CASRTGLVRNEQFF
NA,TRBJ2-3,NA,TRBV20-1,TGCAGTGCTCAGCTACCGGAGGGCCCTCAGGGAGTAGATACGCAGTATTTT,CSAQLPEGPQGVDTQYF
NA,TRBJ1-2,NA,TRBV6-1,TGTGCCAGCAGTGAAGCGGGAACAGGGTTCTACACCTTC,CASSEAGTGFYTF
few,TRBJ1-2,NA,TRBV27,TGTGCCAGCAGTTTAGCCTCCGACGGCTACTATGGCTACACCTTC,CASSLASDGYYGYTF
few,TRBJ2-5,TRBD1,TRBV12-3/TRBV12-4,TGTGCCAGCAGCAAACCCTTTGGACAGGGGGCTCGAGAGACCCAGTACTTC,CASSKPFGQGARETQYF
NA,TRBJ2-5,NA,TRBV19,TGTGCCAGTAGTATTGCGGCGGGGACGTACCAAGAGACCCAGTACTTC,CASSIAAGTYQETQYF
few,TRBJ2-7,TRBD2,TRBV27,TGTGCCAGCAGTTCTGGAACTAGCGGGAGGGCCGTAAGCGAGCAGTACTTC,CASSSGTSGRAVSEQYF
NA,TRBJ2-7,TRBD2,TRBV28,TGTGCCAGCAGTATGGGACTAGCGGAACCCTACGAGCAGTACTTC,CASSMGLAEPYEQYF
NA,TRBJ1-5,NA,TRBV7-8,TGTGCCAGCAGCTTAGTGGTGGCAGGCTATAGCAATCAGCCCCAGCATTTT,CASSLVVAGYSNQPQHF
NA,TRBJ1-4,TRBD1,TRBV5-1,TGCGCCAGCAGATCCGGGACAGGGTTGGAAAAACTGTTTTTT,CASRSGTGLEKLFF
NA,TRBJ1-1,NA,TRBV12-3/TRBV12-4,TGTGCCAGCAGTTTAGGGCGACTCGGGACACCCGACACTGAAGCTTTCTTT,CASSLGRLGTPDTEAFF